This TCR beta chain was documented in a study of OX40 agonist ivuxolimab in advanced cancers. This table comes from immunoSEQ multiplex PCR, and its TCRdb copy is limited to in-frame clones, with some not included. This sample has some 10,000 clones; around 83% occur once, and the top ten carry 25% to 30%. Sampling times: baseline, cycle 4 day 1, cycle 7 day 1. The CDR3 contains 15 residues. In germline, CDR1 is SGHTA, CDR2 FQGNSA. The V end lost 5 bases, the J end lost 3 bases, and 14 bases lay between the germline ends. The TCR comes from an adult with an advanced solid tumor such as melanoma, head and neck, liver or kidney cancer. V gene TRBV7-2 combines with J gene TRBJ2-1; D is ambiguous. Specimen: CD4+ or CD8+ T cells sorted from blood, collected in a trial of the OX40 agonist ivuxolimab. The CDR3 spells CASSLSPDVYNEQFF. The DNA of the CDR3 is TGTGCCAGCAGCCTTAGCCCGGACGTCTACAATGAGCAGTTCTTC.